This is a list of T cell receptor beta chains from one sample in a study of blood T cell repertoires in COVID-19. Using immunoSEQ multiplex PCR, the repertoire was profiled, and TCRdb retains in-frame clones only, with some absent. Among around 97,000 clones, approximately 80% were seen once, and the ten largest hold 10%. The material sequenced was peripheral blood. The source of these receptors is a man between 65 and 80 years old with acute or convalescent COVID-19. Each CDR3 is given with its conserved first and last residue. The D gene is left open where the match is weak. Clone size, where shown, is once, few, many, or a class for clones that have expanded.

J gene | D gene | clone size | V gene | CDR3 DNA | CDR3 protein
TRBJ2-5 | TRBD2 | NA | TRBV5-1 | TGCGCCAGCAGCTGGACTAGTTTTTCAGAGACCCAGTACTTC | CASSWTSFSETQYF
TRBJ1-1 | NA | few | TRBV7-2 | TGTGCCAGCAGCTTTCGCAGGGGTAGTGAAGCTTTCTTT | CASSFRRGSEAFF
TRBJ1-6 | NA | NA | TRBV30 | TGTGCCTGGAGTTCGGGTTATAATTCACCCCTCCACTTT | CAWSSGYNSPLHF
TRBJ2-7 | TRBD1 | NA | TRBV18 | TGTGCCAGCTCACCCTTGGGACAGGGGTCCTACGAGCAGTACTTC | CASSPLGQGSYEQYF
TRBJ1-5 | TRBD1 | NA | TRBV19 | TGTGCCAGTACCAAAGGGGACAGACAGAATCAGCCCCAGCATTTT | CASTKGDRQNQPQHF
TRBJ2-1 | TRBD2 | NA | TRBV29-1 | TGCAGCGCGGGGACTAGCGTTAACAATGAGCAGTTCTTC | CSAGTSVNNEQFF
TRBJ2-2 | TRBD2 | NA | TRBV3-1/TRBV3-2 | TGTGCCAGCAGCCAAGAGATGAGCGGGGGGGCGACCGGGGAGCTGTTTTTT | CASSQEMSGGATGELFF
TRBJ2-1 | NA | NA | TRBV3-1/TRBV3-2 | TGTGCCAGCAGCCAAGCAGGGGCTTCCTACAATGAGCAGTTCTTC | CASSQAGASYNEQFF
TRBJ1-1 | NA | NA | TRBV6-5 | TGTGCCAGCAGGGCCGCAGGGATTCGCACTGAAGCTTTCTTT | CASRAAGIRTEAFF
TRBJ1-4 | TRBD1 | NA | TRBV7-3 | TGTGCCAGCAGCCCTCCGAGACAGGGCATAGCCACAACTAATGAAAAACTGTTTTTT | CASSPPRQGIATTNEKLFF
TRBJ1-6 | NA | NA | TRBV7-2 | TGTGCCAGCAGCCTAAGACGGGAGAATTCACCCCTCCACTTT | CASSLRRENSPLHF
TRBJ2-1 | TRBD1 | once | TRBV6-5 | TGTGCCAGCAGCGAGCAGGGGGAAAATTACAATGAGCAGTTCTTC | CASSEQGENYNEQFF
TRBJ2-1 | TRBD2 | NA | TRBV7-3 | TGTGCCAGCAGCACCCGGACTAGCTTGAGCTCCTACAATGAGCAGTTCTTC | CASSTRTSLSSYNEQFF
TRBJ2-1 | NA | NA | TRBV3-1/TRBV3-2 | TGTGCCAGCAGCGCGGAGTGGTCCTACAATGAGCAGTTCTTC | CASSAEWSYNEQFF
TRBJ1-2 | NA | once | TRBV30 | TGTGCCTGGAGTATGGGGGCCGACTATGGCTACACCTTC | CAWSMGADYGYTF
TRBJ2-3 | NA | NA | TRBV10-1 | TGCGCCAGCAGTGAAACTAGGGATACGCAGTATTTT | CASSETRDTQYF
TRBJ2-7 | NA | NA | TRBV7-2 | TGTGCCAGCAGCCTTCGGTTGAGTTCCTACGAGCAGTACTTC | CASSLRLSSYEQYF
TRBJ1-5 | NA | NA | TRBV9 | TGTGCCAGCACCCTCTCAGGGGAACGGCGCAATCAGCCCCAGCATTTT | CASTLSGERRNQPQHF
TRBJ2-1 | TRBD2 | NA | TRBV19 | TGTGCCAGTAGCCCGACTAGCGGGAGACCCTGGGACAATGAGCAGTTCTTC | CASSPTSGRPWDNEQFF
TRBJ1-5 | TRBD1 | few | TRBV19 | TGTGCCGCCTCGGACAGGCCGGTGGGGCAGCCCCAGCATTTT | CAASDRPVGQPQHF
TRBJ2-2 | NA | NA | TRBV7-9 | TGTGCCAGCAGCTTTGACGGACAGGGGGAGCTGTTTTTT | CASSFDGQGELFF
TRBJ1-5 | NA | NA | TRBV19 | TGTGCCAGTAGTGTAGTCCTCTCTCCTATAGGAGGCAATCAGCCCCAGCATTTT | CASSVVLSPIGGNQPQHF
TRBJ1-2 | TRBD1 | NA | TRBV2 | TGTGCCAGTCGGACAGGGGTCGGCTACACCTTC | CASRTGVGYTF
TRBJ2-3 | NA | NA | TRBV12-3/TRBV12-4 | TGTGCCAGCCGGGGCACAGATACGCAGTATTTT | CASRGTDTQYF
TRBJ1-2 | NA | NA | TRBV6-5 | TGTGCCAGCAGTTATTCGACAGACTTTAGCTATGGCTACACCTTC | CASSYSTDFSYGYTF
TRBJ2-5 | NA | NA | TRBV7-8 | TGTGCCAGCAGCTCTAACGGAGCTGTCTCCGAGACCCAGTACTTC | CASSSNGAVSETQYF
TRBJ2-2 | TRBD2 | NA | TRBV9 | TGTGCCAGCAGCCCGGGGACTAGGAGCGACACCGGGGAGCTGTTTTTT | CASSPGTRSDTGELFF
TRBJ2-7 | TRBD1 | NA | TRBV4-2 | TGTGCCAGCAGCCAGGGGCAGGGGGACTACGAGCAGTACTTC | CASSQGQGDYEQYF
TRBJ1-4 | TRBD1 | NA | TRBV7-8 | TGTGCCAGCAGCTCCTACGGACAGGAGGCAACTAATGAAAAACTGTTTTTT | CASSSYGQEATNEKLFF
TRBJ1-5 | TRBD1 | NA | TRBV2 | TGTGCCAGCAGCCCCAACAGGGGTAGCAATCAGCCCCAGCATTTT | CASSPNRGSNQPQHF
TRBJ1-6 | NA | NA | TRBV19 | TGTGCCAGTAGTATTCGCCCAGGGGATTCACCCCTCCACTTT | CASSIRPGDSPLHF
TRBJ1-2 | NA | once | TRBV2 | TGTGCCAGCAGTGAAGGACAGTACTATGGCTACACCTTC | CASSEGQYYGYTF
TRBJ2-5 | TRBD2 | NA | TRBV27 | TGTGCCAGCAGTTTCTCCACCGGGACTAGGGGCGAGACCCAGTACTTC | CASSFSTGTRGETQYF
TRBJ1-3 | NA | NA | TRBV19 | TGTGCCAGTAGTATCATGACAGGACTCTCTGGAAACACCATATATTTT | CASSIMTGLSGNTIYF
TRBJ2-2 | NA | NA | TRBV7-9 | TGTGCCAGCACCCAGGAAAACACCGGGGAGCTGTTTTTT | CASTQENTGELFF
TRBJ1-2 | NA | once | TRBV7-8 | TGTGCCAGCAGCTCCGACATGGGGGCATATGGCTACACCTTC | CASSSDMGAYGYTF
TRBJ2-1 | TRBD2 | NA | TRBV11-2 | TGTGCCAGCAGCCTCCTGACTAGCGGGAGTAATGAGCAGTTCTTC | CASSLLTSGSNEQFF
TRBJ1-2 | NA | NA | TRBV3-1/TRBV3-2 | TGTGCCAGCAGCCGCAACCTCGAATCGGGTGGCTACACCTTC | CASSRNLESGGYTF
TRBJ1-1 | NA | NA | TRBV19 | TGTGCCAGTGGGGCAGGGCCTCGTGCTGAAGCTTTCTTT | CASGAGPRAEAFF
TRBJ1-1 | NA | NA | TRBV11-2 | TGTGCCAGCAGCTTTCAGGGGAACACTGAAGCTTTCTTT | CASSFQGNTEAFF
TRBJ2-7 | NA | few | TRBV5-8 | TGTGCCACTTCTCACTCAGGGTCGTACGAGCAGTACTTC | CATSHSGSYEQYF
TRBJ2-3 | NA | NA | TRBV21-1 | NA | CASSNQFGLGTDTQYF
TRBJ1-2 | NA | once | TRBV30 | TGTGCCTGGAGTGTACGAGATATGAAAAACTATGGCTACACCTTC | CAWSVRDMKNYGYTF
TRBJ1-1 | NA | NA | TRBV19 | TGTGCCAGTAGTAACAAGGGAGGTTTCACTGAAGCTTTCTTT | CASSNKGGFTEAFF
TRBJ2-1 | TRBD1 | NA | TRBV6-5 | TGTGCCAGCAGGACGGACAGGGGCAACAATGAGCAGTTCTTC | CASRTDRGNNEQFF
TRBJ1-1 | TRBD1 | NA | TRBV4-1 | TGCGCCAGCAGCCAGTCCGGGACAGCGAACACTGAAGCTTTCTTT | CASSQSGTANTEAFF
TRBJ1-5 | TRBD1 | NA | TRBV6-6 | TGTGCCAGCAGAGGGACAGATCAGCCCCAGCATTTT | CASRGTDQPQHF
TRBJ1-6 | NA | NA | TRBV10-1 | TGCGCCAGCAGTGAGTCCGATGCCGGGGGTTGGTCACCCCTCCACTTT | CASSESDAGGWSPLHF
TRBJ2-2 | NA | NA | TRBV9 | TGTGCCAGCAGCGTGGGGACTGGCGCGAACACCGGGGAGCTGTTTTTT | CASSVGTGANTGELFF
TRBJ2-3 | NA | once | TRBV10-3 | TGTGCCATCAGTGTACTAGGGCAGGTTGCAGATACGCAGTATTTT | CAISVLGQVADTQYF
TRBJ1-2 | NA | few | TRBV28 | TGTGCCAGCAGTCCCTCCGGGACAAATTCCTATGGCTACACCTTC | CASSPSGTNSYGYTF
TRBJ1-6 | NA | NA | TRBV5-1 | TGCGCCAGCAGGCAGACAGGAGCTAATTCACCCCTCCACTTT | CASRQTGANSPLHF
TRBJ2-5 | NA | NA | TRBV3-1/TRBV3-2 | TGTGCCAGCAGCCAAGAAGGACAGTGGGGGGAGACCCAGTACTTC | CASSQEGQWGETQYF
TRBJ1-1 | NA | NA | TRBV7-2 | TGTGCCAGCAGCTTAGTTCCAGGTGGGACTGAAGCTTTCTTT | CASSLVPGGTEAFF
TRBJ2-7 | TRBD1 | NA | TRBV11-2 | TGTGCCAGCAGCTCCAAAAATCGGGACAGGTGGGGCTACGAGCAGTACTTC | CASSSKNRDRWGYEQYF
TRBJ1-2 | NA | NA | TRBV27 | TGTGCCAGCAGTGCGACAGAGAACTATGGCTACACCTTC | CASSATENYGYTF
TRBJ2-1 | TRBD2 | NA | TRBV11-1 | TGTGCCAGCATCAACCAAGCGGGAGGGTTCCACAATGAGCAGTTCTTC | CASINQAGGFHNEQFF
TRBJ1-1 | NA | NA | TRBV2 | TGTGCCAGCATGGCCAGGAACCCAGGCACTGAAGCTTTCTTT | CASMARNPGTEAFF